The T cell receptor (beta chain) under discussion was sequenced for a study of response to subunit inactivated influenza vaccine. Regarding the study as a whole: The authors suggested that every seasonal influenza vaccination recruits few new T cells.

TCRdb used MiXCR to reprocess the RT-PCR reads, holding one entry per CDR3 protein. This table has around 790,000 distinct CDR3 sequences, 21% appearing once. About this clonotype itself: The antigen is unknown.

Specimen: PBMCs from blood, collected around 5 days after vaccination. This sequence was found in a man aged 45-60 years who received an inactivated influenza vaccine.

DNA for the CDR3: TGTGCCAGCAGCCGGACAGGGGTTAAATTGAGTGGAAACACCATATATTTT. It codes for CASSRTGVKLSGNTIYF. This chain links TRBV7-9 with TRBJ1-3, with TRBD1 matching over 9 bases. Looked up from germline, CDR1 is SEHNR and CDR2 is FQNEAQ (reference sequence). The CDR3 is made up of 17 amino acids. Losses at the gene ends were 5 bases for V and 3 bases for J; bases not matched to a gene: 11.